The 2 T cell receptor beta chains in this list originate from one sample, sequenced in a study of cytomegalovirus exposure and HLA in healthy donors. 13 Jbeta primers and 60 Vbeta primers were used for the PCR. Libraries were prepared by immunoSEQ multiplex PCR; TCRdb keeps only in-frame clonotypes and omits some of them. The table includes roughly 100,000 clones, approximately 87% detected once. Input material: PBMCs. The source of these receptors is a man aged 40-50 years in good health and CMV-seronegative.

This chain connects TRBV6-1 to TRBJ1-4; D remains ambiguous. The V and J ends lost 4 bases and 0 bases respectively, with 24 bases between them. Germline CDR1 is MNHNS and CDR2 is SASEGT. This CDR3 region has 20 residues. The CDR3 DNA reads as TGTGCCAGCAGTGGGGGTCCTTCAGACGGGATTCCTTCAACTAATGAAAAACTGTTTTTT. This gives the protein CASSGGPSDGIPSTNEKLFF.

V is TRBV7-3 and J is TRBJ2-2, with D perhaps matching TRBD2 (5 bases). Trimming took off 2 bases at V and 6 bases at J, with 13 bases between the two ends. The CDR3 length is 15 residues. Germline CDR1 is SGHTA and CDR2 is FQGTGA. Here the CDR3 DNA reads TGTGCCAGCAGCTTATCGGGTATGGACTCCGGGGAGCTGTTTTTT. Translation gives CASSLSGMDSGELFF.